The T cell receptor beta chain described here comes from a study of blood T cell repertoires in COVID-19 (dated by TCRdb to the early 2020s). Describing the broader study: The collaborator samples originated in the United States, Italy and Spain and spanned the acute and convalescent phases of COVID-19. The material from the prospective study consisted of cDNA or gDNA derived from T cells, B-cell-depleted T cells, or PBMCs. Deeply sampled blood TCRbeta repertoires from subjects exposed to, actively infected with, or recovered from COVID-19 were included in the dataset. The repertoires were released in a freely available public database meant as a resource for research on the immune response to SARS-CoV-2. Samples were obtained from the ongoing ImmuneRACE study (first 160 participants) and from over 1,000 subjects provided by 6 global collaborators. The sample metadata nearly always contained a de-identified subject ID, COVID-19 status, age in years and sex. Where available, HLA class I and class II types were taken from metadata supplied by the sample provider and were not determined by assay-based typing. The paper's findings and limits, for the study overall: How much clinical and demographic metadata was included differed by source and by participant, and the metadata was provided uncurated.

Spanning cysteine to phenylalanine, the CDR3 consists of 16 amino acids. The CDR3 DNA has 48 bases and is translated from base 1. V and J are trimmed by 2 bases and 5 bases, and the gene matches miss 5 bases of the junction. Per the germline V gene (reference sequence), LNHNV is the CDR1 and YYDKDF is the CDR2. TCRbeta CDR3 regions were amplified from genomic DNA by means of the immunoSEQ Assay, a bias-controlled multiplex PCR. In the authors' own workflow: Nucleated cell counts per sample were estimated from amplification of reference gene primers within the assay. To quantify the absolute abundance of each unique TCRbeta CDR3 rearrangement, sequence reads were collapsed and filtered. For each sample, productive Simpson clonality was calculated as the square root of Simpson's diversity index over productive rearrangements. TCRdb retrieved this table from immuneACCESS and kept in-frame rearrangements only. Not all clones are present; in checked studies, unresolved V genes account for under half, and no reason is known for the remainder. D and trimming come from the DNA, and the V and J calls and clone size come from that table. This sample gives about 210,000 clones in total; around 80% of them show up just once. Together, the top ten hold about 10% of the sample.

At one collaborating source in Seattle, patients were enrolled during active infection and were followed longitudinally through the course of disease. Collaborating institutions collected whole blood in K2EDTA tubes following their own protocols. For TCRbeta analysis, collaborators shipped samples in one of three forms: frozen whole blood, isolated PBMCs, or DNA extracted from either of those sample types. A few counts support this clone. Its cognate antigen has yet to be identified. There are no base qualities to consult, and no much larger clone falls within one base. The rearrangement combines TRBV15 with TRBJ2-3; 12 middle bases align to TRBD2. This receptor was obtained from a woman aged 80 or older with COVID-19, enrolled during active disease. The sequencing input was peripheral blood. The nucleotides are TGTGCCACCAGCAGAACTAGCGGGGGGTCCCAAGATACGCAGTATTTT. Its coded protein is CATSRTSGGSQDTQYF.